The present T cell receptor (beta chain) was sequenced within a study of ipilimumab plus nivolumab after autologous stem cell transplantation. Study-wide background: Typical patient got four to six ipilimumab doses and seven to nine nivolumab doses (median). The myeloma group: high-risk transplant-naive, or relapse within 3 years after first autologous transplant.

The CDR3 extends over 12 amino acids. Germline V gives CDR1 SGHTA, CDR2 FQGNSA. The ends were cut back, 6 bases at V and 4 bases at J, with 9 bases in the middle. This table comes from immunoSEQ multiplex PCR, and its TCRdb copy is limited to in-frame clones, with some not included. The sample consists of roughly 40,000 clones, over 90% of them appearing once. Patients got ipilimumab 1 mg/kg beginning 14 to 28 days post-transplant. The starting material was PBMCs, obtained in a trial of ipilimumab plus nivolumab as post-transplant consolidation. V and J are TRBV7-2 and TRBJ1-2; D might be TRBD1 (5 bases). The sequence was collected from a male donor with multiple myeloma. CDR3 DNA sequence: TGTGCCAGCAGTCCTGGGACCTATGGCTACACCTTC. It translates to CASSPGTYGYTF.